What follows describes a single T cell receptor beta chain. This entry belongs to a study of blood T cell repertoires in COVID-19. Study details: The cDNA or gDNA used as material had been derived from T cells, B-cell-depleted T cells, or PBMCs.

Trimming at V came to 3 bases and at J to 6 bases, leaving 10 bases not matched to a gene. The CDR3 length is 16 residues. Germline V gene data show CDR1 as WNHNN and CDR2 as SYGVQD (reference sequence). As processed by the authors: Estimated nucleated cell counts came from reference gene primer amplification. Here immunoSEQ multiplex PCR was the method, and the copy in TCRdb shows in-frame clones only, minus some. For V, J and clone size, that table is used; D and trimming come from the DNA. Among approximately 110,000 clones, 82% were seen once, and the ten largest hold roughly 7.9%. The sequence was obtained from a man between 65 and 80 years old with acute or convalescent COVID-19. Sequencing was performed on peripheral blood. This sequence joins TRBV10-1 and TRBJ2-7; 11 nucleotides align to TRBD2. The CDR3 is CASSELSTSGSREQYF. As DNA, the CDR3 is TGCGCCAGCAGTGAATTAAGTACTAGCGGGAGCCGCGAGCAGTACTTC.